These T cell receptor beta chains were read from a single sample in a study of regulatory T cells in long-lasting Graves disease. TCRdb reanalysed the multiplex PCR reads using MiXCR and keeps one entry per CDR3 protein. Here the sample spans about 470,000 distinct CDR3 sequences, about 16% being singletons. These data were also filed under a second study, of T cells in Graves' hyperthyroidism and ophthalmopathy.

Sequenced material: peripheral blood mononuclear cells (PBMCs), taken at new diagnosis, from a patient treated with antithyroid drugs. All receptors come from a woman aged 25 to 45 with Graves disease. CDR3s include the opening cysteine and the closing phenylalanine or tryptophan. Expanded clones are given a class, and other clones once, few, many or no size at all.

j_call | clone_size | v_call | cdr3_aa
TRBJ2-2 | many | TRBV11-2 | CASSRGLAGVSGELFF
TRBJ2-7 | few | TRBV5-1 | CASSSPGQGPAFYEQYF
TRBJ2-7 | NA | TRBV20-1 | CSARDGVGVTYEQYF
TRBJ2-7 | many | TRBV9 | CASSVGGVEFYEQYF
TRBJ2-7 | few | TRBV4-1 | CASSQGGTSEQYF
TRBJ1-1 | many | TRBV10-3 | CAISESRQRTEAFF
TRBJ1-2 | NA | TRBV27 | CASRFLRGESDGYTF
TRBJ2-7 | many | TRBV2 | CASSKPPRTSGNYEQYF
TRBJ1-1 | few | TRBV18 | CASLHIPDEAFF
TRBJ1-1 | many | TRBV4-1 | CASSHPGQPDGATEAFF
TRBJ2-5 | many | TRBV6-1 | CASSEGRRVETQYF
TRBJ2-3 | many | TRBV24-1 | CATGQLAGRTDTQYF
TRBJ2-7 | NA | TRBV20-1 | CSARDPGTRYEQYF
TRBJ2-2 | many | TRBV7-7 | CASSLNPTVANTGELFF
TRBJ2-7 | many | TRBV3-1 | CASSPGLAGVLVYEQYF
TRBJ1-1 | NA | TRBV29-1 | CSVMGGSNTEAFF
TRBJ2-3 | many | TRBV3-1 | CASSQTGDIADTQYF
TRBJ1-1 | many | TRBV7-9 | CASSTEGEGNTEAFF
TRBJ2-3 | many | TRBV7-3 | CASSLLAGGSDTQYF
TRBJ2-1 | NA | TRBV5-1 | CASSYSGSGCIF
TRBJ2-7 | NA | TRBV28 | CASSLLTSRGDEGEQYF
TRBJ2-7 | few | TRBV27 | CASSLLGSEQYF
TRBJ2-7 | many | TRBV19 | CATQGASYEQYF
TRBJ2-7 | few | TRBV3-1 | CASSQNKYEQYF
TRBJ2-7 | many | TRBV13 | CASSLVQGKEQYF
TRBJ1-3 | NA | TRBV30 | CAWSIGGFGNTIYF
TRBJ1-2 | NA | TRBV19 | CVTSMSAAGRAYGYTF
TRBJ2-1 | many | TRBV6-1 | CASSQRRERNEQFF
TRBJ2-2 | many | TRBV11-1 | CASSNLLVPGELFF
TRBJ2-2 | many | TRBV18 | CASSPTTGLTGELFF
TRBJ1-1 | NA | TRBV4-2 | CASSQVDSADVAFF
TRBJ2-7 | many | TRBV28 | CASSWSGFYEQYF
TRBJ1-5 | NA | TRBV20-1 | CSAARGTGEDQPQHF
TRBJ1-5 | many | TRBV27 | CASSPGQAGNQPQHF
TRBJ2-2 | few | TRBV4-1 | CASSPLPGTDLSSTTGELFF
TRBJ2-3 | many | TRBV20-1 | CSASQSTDTQYF